This T cell receptor (beta chain) came from a study of blood T cells in healthy people across ages. Study-wide results and limits: It was not known whether donors were CMV positive (a possible confounder of expanded clonotype changes).

Next came a second PCR, run for about 7 to 11 cycles, which used a sample-barcoded 5' primer along with a J-beta primer mix. A template-switch adaptor with 12 random nucleotides tagged each cDNA molecule. TCRdb reprocessed the 5' RACE reads with MiXCR, giving one entry per CDR3 protein. Of around 690,000 distinct CDR3 sequences in the sample, about 54% were seen once. Staff drew 8 to 10 milliliters of peripheral blood from each donor. Germline V lookup: CDR1 LNHDA, CDR2 SQIVND (reference sequence). Trimming cost V 1 base and J 5 bases, with 11 bases left between them. This CDR3 is built from 14 residues. This clonotype was counted a single time. Its antigen is unknown.

The J gene is TRBJ2-5, the V gene TRBV19; a weak D match, TRBD2 (6 bases). The sequence was collected from a man in his 60s in good health. The sequenced sample consisted of blood. The CDR3 region is CASSIGGDGETQYF. The CDR3 bases are TGTGCCAGTAGTATAGGGGGGGACGGGGAGACCCAGTACTTC.